Following are 12 T cell receptor beta chains from one sample sequenced in a study of cytomegalovirus exposure and HLA in healthy donors. Sequencing was performed with immunoSEQ multiplex PCR; in TCRdb, only in-frame clones are kept and a portion is missing. The table records 150,000 to 200,000 clones, roughly 83% of them present only once. The sample comprised PBMCs. These receptors were collected from a woman aged 18-29 years in good health and CMV-seronegative.

This chain uses TRBV30 with TRBJ2-2; 7 bases match TRBD1. The germline V gene has CDR1 GTSNPN and CDR2 SVGIG (reference sequence). The CDR3 is 13 residues long. Trimming took 5 bases from V and 6 from J; bases not matched to a gene: 6. The CDR3 sequence: CAWGDRVAGELFF. The DNA of the CDR3 is TGTGCCTGGGGAGACAGGGTGGCCGGGGAGCTGTTTTTT.

About this clone: Different DNA sequences within this sample yield the same CDR3. The chain employs TRBV10-3 and TRBJ2-1; weak D call: TRBD2 (6 bases). The ends were cut back, 6 bases at V and 4 bases at J, with 13 bases in the middle. The CDR3 has 14 amino acids. The V gene's germline CDR1 is ENHRY and CDR2 SYGVKD. CDR3: CAIRPTRTYNEQFF. In DNA form, the CDR3 reads TGTGCCATCAGGCCGACTAGAACTTACAATGAGCAGTTCTTC.

The chain recombines TRBV14 with TRBJ1-1, with D unclear. V dropped 0 bases and J dropped 1 base, with 6 bases sitting between them. Germline V CDR1 and CDR2: SGHDN, FVKESK. The CDR3 has 14 amino acids. The CDR3 DNA follows: TGTGCCAGCAGCCAAGATATCCGGAACACTGAAGCTTTCTTT. It codes for CASSQDIRNTEAFF.

The gene calls are TRBV5-1 and TRBJ1-3; 8 bases fit TRBD1. This CDR3 is 16 amino acids long. V shed 4 bases, J shed 4 bases, and the junction held 10 bases outside the gene matches. The germline V gene encodes CDR1 SGHRS and CDR2 YFSETQ. CDR3 region: CASSRDRPGVGNTIYF. The CDR3 nucleotides are TGCGCCAGCAGCCGGGACAGGCCGGGGGTCGGAAACACCATATATTTT.

Turning to this clone: Other DNA variants within this sample encode the same CDR3. V gene TRBV11-1 combines with J gene TRBJ2-2; 8 positions match TRBD1. Germline V gene sequence: CDR1 SGHAT, CDR2 FQDESV (reference sequence). Trimming cost V 3 bases and J 6 bases; bases outside gene matches: 3. The CDR3 runs to 14 residues. Here the CDR3 reads CASSFGQGSGELFF. The CDR3 nucleotides read TGTGCCAGCAGCTTCGGACAGGGCTCCGGGGAGCTGTTTTTT.

The V call is TRBV6-5, the J call TRBJ1-1; D remains unclear. V shed 5 bases and J shed 0 bases, with 13 bases lying between them. The V gene's germline CDR1 is MNHEY and CDR2 SVGAGI. The CDR3 is 15 residues long. Written as DNA, the CDR3 is TGTGCCAGCAGTCCACCCCAGACAATGAACACTGAAGCTTTCTTT. Translated: CASSPPQTMNTEAFF.

The rearrangement joins TRBV19 to TRBJ2-2; D perhaps matches TRBD2 (6 bases). The germline gives CDR1 LNHDA, CDR2 SQIVND (reference sequence). The CDR3 spans 14 residues. The V end lost 5 bases, the J end lost 6 bases, and 13 bases lay between the germline ends. The CDR3 bases are TGTGCCAGTAGTTACCGGGACTTTGCCGGGGAGCTGTTTTTT. Protein product: CASSYRDFAGELFF.

V gene TRBV19 combines with J gene TRBJ1-1; D not certain. Germline V CDR1 and CDR2: LNHDA, SQIVND (reference sequence). Trimming pared 6 bases from V and 10 bases from J, leaving 12 bases between. This CDR3 has 11 residues. The CDR3 DNA is TGTGCCAGTAGCGGGGAAGGGCGAGCTTTCTTT. This codes for CASSGEGRAFF.

The chain employs TRBV5-1 and TRBJ2-5; TRBD1 matches 8 bases. V dropped 4 bases and J dropped 5; count of bases not matched to a gene: 4. Germline loops: CDR1 SGHRS, CDR2 YFSETQ. The CDR3 runs 13 residues. The CDR3 DNA sequence: TGCGCCAGCAGCGTGGACAGGGCTGAGACCCAGTACTTC. This sequence encodes CASSVDRAETQYF.

V gene TRBV2 combines with J gene TRBJ1-2; 7 positions match TRBD1. CDR1 and CDR2 from the germline V gene are SNHLY and FYNNEI. There are 16 residues in the CDR3. J was trimmed by 3 bases and V by 2 bases; bases with no gene match: 9. CDR3 protein: CASSELRGVAYYGYTF. The CDR3 DNA is TGTGCCAGCAGTGAACTCAGGGGGGTGGCGTACTATGGCTACACCTTC.

The V and J genes are TRBV2 and TRBJ2-3; TRBD2 agrees at 8 bases. Per germline, CDR1 SNHLY and CDR2 FYNNEI. There are 16 residues in the CDR3. Trimming cost V 6 bases and J 1 base; bases outside gene matches: 9. The CDR3 loop is CASRGSTSGRTDTQYF. For the CDR3, the DNA is TGTGCCAGCAGGGGATCCACTAGCGGACGCACAGATACGCAGTATTTT.

V and J are TRBV6-4 and TRBJ2-7; D is ambiguous. This CDR3 contains 16 residues. CDR1 and CDR2 from the germline V gene are MRHNA and SNTAGT. The V end lost 0 bases, the J end lost 4 bases, and 16 bases lay between the germline ends. The CDR3 DNA follows: TGTGCCAGCAGTGACTCGAACCTCCTTTCCGGGTACGAGCAGTACTTC. Translation gives CASSDSNLLSGYEQYF.